These 23 T cell receptor beta chains came from one sample sequenced in a study of T cells after posttransplantation cyclophosphamide. A marrow graft followed busulfan-fludarabine conditioning, with cyclophosphamide on days +3 and +4. The data were produced by immunoSEQ multiplex PCR, yet TCRdb's version contains in-frame clones alone and is incomplete. The table records about 43,000 clones, roughly 87% of them present only once. This material consisted of PBMCs, taken 62 days after allogeneic stem cell transplant with posttransplant cyclophosphamide. The source is a male patient in his sixties or seventies who received an allogeneic stem cell transplant from a related donor and was CMV-positive. Some T cells may arise from the graft donor.

The chain combines TRBV19 with TRBJ1-2; 7 nucleotides align to TRBD1. Germline assignment: CDR1 LNHDA and CDR2 SQIVND (reference sequence). The CDR3 has 11 residues. J gave up 7 bases and V 5 bases, and 1 base lay outside the gene matches. For the CDR3, the DNA is TGTGCCAGTAGTCGGACAGGTGGCTACACCTTC. Translated, it gives CASSRTGGYTF. Filled out from reference TRBV19 and TRBJ1-2, the complete variable domain reads DGGITQSPKYLFRKEGQNVTLSCEQNLNHDAMYWYRQDPGQGLRLIYYSQIVNDFQKGDIAEGYSVSREKKESFPLTVTSAQKNPTAFYLCASSRTGGYTFGSGTRLTVV.

The V and J genes are TRBV2 and TRBJ2-1; D not certain. CDR1 and CDR2 from the germline V gene are SNHLY and FYNNEI. V gave up 4 bases and J gave up 4 bases, with 11 bases separating them. The CDR3 runs to 14 residues. This chain's CDR3 is CASSGPFRYNEQFF. DNA of the CDR3: TGTGCCAGCAGTGGCCCCTTCAGATACAATGAGCAGTTCTTC.

This clone was recorded once. The chain's CDR3 is CASSETGLDTQYF. CDR3 bases: TGTGCCAGCAGTGAGACGGGGTTGGATACGCAGTATTTT. The rearrangement links TRBV6-1 to TRBJ2-3, with D possibly being TRBD2 (5 bases). The length of the CDR3 is 13 residues. Trimming removed 3 bases at V and 6 bases at J, with 10 bases between. The germline gives CDR1 MNHNS, CDR2 SASEGT.

The chain joins TRBV15 to TRBJ1-2; 10 bases line up with TRBD1. Unmatched junction bases numbered 4, after V lost 4 bases and J lost 5 bases. Germline CDR1 LNHNV, CDR2 YYDKDF (reference sequence). The CDR3 loop spans 14 amino acids. The CDR3 bases are TGTGCCACCAGCATACCGGGACAGGGGTATGGCTACACCTTC. It yields the protein CATSIPGQGYGYTF.

J is TRBJ1-2 and V is TRBV12-5; the D gene is possibly TRBD1 (5 bases). With 6 bases removed from V and 4 bases from J, the gap between germline ends came to 12 bases. The V gene's germline CDR1 is LGHNT and CDR2 FRNRAP. The CDR3 runs to 13 residues. The CDR3 DNA reads TGTGCTAGTGGAAACTTAGACAGCTATGGCTACACCTTC. Translated, it gives CASGNLDSYGYTF.

The V call is TRBV12-5, the J call TRBJ2-3; tentatively, D is TRBD1 (6 bases). Germline CDR1 reads LGHNT; CDR2 reads FRNRAP. The CDR3 is 15 amino acids. Trimming cost V 3 bases and J 0 bases, with 10 bases left between them. The CDR3 coding sequence is TGTGCTAGTGGTTTAGGGGACAAAAGCACAGATACGCAGTATTTT. Translated: CASGLGDKSTDTQYF.

The chain couples TRBV6-1 to TRBJ1-1; 9 nucleotides line up with TRBD1. Germline V gene data show CDR1 as MNHNS and CDR2 as SASEGT. The CDR3 loop spans 15 amino acids. Trimming removed 1 base from V and 12 bases from J; junction bases left unmatched: 12. As DNA, the CDR3 is TGTGCCAGCAGTGAAGAAGGGGGGGGGACAGGGAAGACTTTCTTT. This sequence encodes CASSEEGGGTGKTFF.

V gene TRBV6-1 combines with J gene TRBJ2-1; tentatively, D is TRBD2 (7 bases). This CDR3 is 14 amino acids long. Trimming cost V 11 bases and J 7 bases, with 21 bases left between them. Germline V CDR1 and CDR2: MNHNS, SASEGT. This CDR3 reads CAGRGGPNMNEQFF. In nucleotides, the CDR3 is TGTGCCGGAAGGGGGGGGCCGAATATGAATGAGCAGTTCTTC.

The chain combines TRBV27 with TRBJ2-3; tentatively, D is TRBD1 (5 bases). V was cut by 2 bases and J by 2 bases, with 11 bases left in between. Germline loops: CDR1 MNHEY, CDR2 SMNVEV (reference sequence). This CDR3 region has 15 residues. The CDR3 DNA reads TGTGCCAGCAGTTTACTAGGGGCTTACACAGATACGCAGTATTTT. As protein: CASSLLGAYTDTQYF.

This chain links TRBV5-1 with TRBJ1-1, with D possibly being TRBD1 (5 bases). The CDR3 loop spans 15 amino acids. Germline lookup yields CDR1 SGHRS and CDR2 YFSETQ. V lost 1 base to trimming and J lost 1 base, with 11 bases between them. CDR3 in amino acids: CASSLKPQGNTEAFF. The CDR3 DNA follows: TGCGCCAGCAGCTTGAAACCGCAGGGGAACACTGAAGCTTTCTTT.

The rearrangement links TRBV19 to TRBJ2-5, with 7 positions matching TRBD1. Germline assignment: CDR1 LNHDA and CDR2 SQIVND (reference sequence). J gave up 5 bases and V 3 bases, and 3 bases lay outside the gene matches. This CDR3 comprises 13 residues. This CDR3 reads CASSIPRGETQYF. Here the CDR3 DNA reads TGTGCCAGTAGTATCCCCAGGGGGGAGACCCAGTACTTC.

The chain couples TRBV7-2 to TRBJ1-2; 8 nucleotides agree with TRBD1. This CDR3 has 14 residues. The germline gives CDR1 SGHTA, CDR2 FQGNSA. With 1 base clipped from V and 3 bases from J, the junction kept 1 base outside the gene matches. The CDR3: CASSLVQGDYGYTF. CDR3 sequence (DNA): TGTGCCAGCAGCTTAGTACAGGGGGACTATGGCTACACCTTC.

The chain combines TRBV6-5 with TRBJ1-6; D perhaps matches TRBD1 (6 bases). The CDR3 runs to 15 residues. Germline lookup yields CDR1 MNHEY and CDR2 SVGAGI. Trimming cost V 8 bases and J 6 bases, with 17 bases left between them. CDR3 nucleotide sequence: TGTGCCAGCCACCCCCAAGGGGGTAGTAATTCACCCCTCCACTTT. Translating gives CASHPQGGSNSPLHF.

The chain carries TRBV6-1 and TRBJ2-1, with D perhaps TRBD1 (5 bases). Germline values: CDR1 MNHNS, CDR2 SASEGT. The CDR3 consists of 15 residues. The germline V and J ends were trimmed by 8 bases and 8 bases, with 22 bases remaining between them. CDR3 region: CASALDSRNLDEQFF. DNA of the CDR3: TGTGCCAGCGCCTTAGACAGCCGAAATTTGGATGAGCAGTTCTTC.

V and J are TRBV5-1 and TRBJ1-5; 11 positions match TRBD1. The CDR3 is 16 residues long. The germline gives CDR1 SGHRS, CDR2 YFSETQ. V was pared by 5 bases and J by 2 bases, with 6 bases of the junction left unmatched. Written as DNA, the CDR3 is TGCGCCAGCAGGGCCGGGACAGGGGGTGGCAATCAGCCCCAGCATTTT. Its protein is CASRAGTGGGNQPQHF. Combining the CDR3 with reference TRBV5-1 and TRBJ1-5 gives the whole variable domain KAGVTQTPRYLIKTRGQQVTLSCSPISGHRSVSWYQQTPGQGLQFLFEYFSETQRNKGNFPGRFSGRQFSNSRSEMNVSTLELGDSALYLCASRAGTGGGNQPQHFGDGTRLSIL.

Worth noting for this clone: The junction departs from germline at one end; a sequencing error may be responsible. The J gene is TRBJ2-1, the V gene TRBV9; D remains ambiguous. The germline V gene encodes CDR1 SGDLS and CDR2 YYNGEE. CDR3 length: 8 residues. The DNA for the CDR3 is TGTGCCAACAAACTCCAGGTCTTC. It translates to CANKLQVF.

The chain is built from TRBV5-1 and TRBJ1-2; a possible D gene is TRBD1 (5 bases). Germline CDR1 and CDR2: SGHRS and YFSETQ. V was shortened by 4 bases and J by 3 bases, with 13 bases between the two germline ends. This CDR3 has 14 amino acids. Here the CDR3 reads CASSPGSKDYGYTF. The DNA of the CDR3 is TGCGCCAGCAGCCCAGGGTCAAAGGACTATGGCTACACCTTC.

The chain joins TRBV4-1 to TRBJ2-7, with D hard to call. Germline V gives CDR1 MGHRA, CDR2 YSYEKL. Between the trimmed V and J ends, which lost 0 bases and 2 bases, there was a span of 11 bases. The CDR3 sequence is 15 residues long. This CDR3 is CASSQDQRGPYEQYF. The CDR3 DNA sequence: TGCGCCAGCAGCCAAGACCAGCGTGGTCCCTACGAGCAGTACTTC.

This chain uses TRBV6-5 with TRBJ1-2; no reliable D call. Germline-derived CDR1 and CDR2 are MNHEY and SVGAGI. V lost 2 bases and J 8 bases, leaving 15 bases between the germline ends. This CDR3 has 14 residues. CDR3 amino acids: CASSYASPRRGYTF. In nucleotides, the CDR3 is TGTGCCAGCAGTTACGCCTCCCCACGGCGGGGCTACACCTTC.

The chain is built from TRBV5-1 and TRBJ1-2; maybe TRBD1 (5 bases). Trimming cost V 5 bases and J 5 bases, with 7 bases left between them. Germline assignment: CDR1 SGHRS and CDR2 YFSETQ. The CDR3 sequence is 11 residues long. The CDR3: CASRQDYGYTF. In DNA, the CDR3 is TGCGCCAGCAGACAGGATTATGGCTACACCTTC.

This rearrangement joins TRBV6-4 to TRBJ1-2, with 8 nucleotides matching TRBD1. Germline trimming cut 0 bases from V and 6 bases from J; bases unmatched to any gene: 3. Germline lookup yields CDR1 MRHNA and CDR2 SNTAGT. This CDR3 has 14 amino acids. The CDR3, as DNA: TGTGCCAGCAGTGACTCCGCGACAGGGGATGGCTACACCTTC. Its protein is CASSDSATGDGYTF.

The rearrangement uses TRBV11-2 and TRBJ2-5; D is perhaps TRBD1 (5 bases). Germline V gives CDR1 SGHAT, CDR2 FQNNGV. The V end was cut by 4 bases, the J end by 4 bases, with 16 bases between. There are 15 residues in the CDR3. The CDR3 region has the DNA TGTGCCAGCAGCTACAACTCAGGGATCGGAGAGACCCAGTACTTC. It yields the protein CASSYNSGIGETQYF.

The chain links TRBV5-1 to TRBJ2-1; D remains unclear. From germline, CDR1 is SGHRS and CDR2 YFSETQ. CDR3 size: 13 residues. V was pared by 0 bases and J by 6 bases, with 7 bases between. CDR3 region: CASSLGATNEQFF. CDR3 DNA: TGCGCCAGCAGCTTGGGGGCCACCAATGAGCAGTTCTTC.